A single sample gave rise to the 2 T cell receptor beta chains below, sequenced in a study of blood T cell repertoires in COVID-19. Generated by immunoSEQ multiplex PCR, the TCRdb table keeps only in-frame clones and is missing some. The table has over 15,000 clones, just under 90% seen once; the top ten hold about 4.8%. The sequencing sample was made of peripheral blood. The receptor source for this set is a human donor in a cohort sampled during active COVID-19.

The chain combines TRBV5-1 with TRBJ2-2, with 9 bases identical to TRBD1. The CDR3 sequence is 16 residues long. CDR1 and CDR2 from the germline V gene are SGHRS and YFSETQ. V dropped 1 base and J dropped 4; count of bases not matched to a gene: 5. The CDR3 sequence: CASSLTGTGSTGELFF. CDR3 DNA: TGCGCCAGCAGCTTGACCGGGACAGGGTCCACCGGGGAGCTGTTTTTT.

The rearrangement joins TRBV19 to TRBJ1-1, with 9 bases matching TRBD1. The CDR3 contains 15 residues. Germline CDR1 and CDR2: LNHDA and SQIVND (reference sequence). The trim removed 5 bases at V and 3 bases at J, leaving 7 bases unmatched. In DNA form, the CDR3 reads TGTGCCAGTAGTCCAGGGACAGGGCCGGACACTGAAGCTTTCTTT. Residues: CASSPGTGPDTEAFF.